Presented here are 23 T cell receptor beta chains from one specimen sequenced in a study of control samples from healthy donors and cancer patients. Profiled with immunoSEQ multiplex PCR; TCRdb holds only in-frame clones, not every one. The sample has fewer than 85,000 clones, roughly 89% seen once; the top ten hold 15% to 19%. What was sequenced was blood. The receptors here all came from a man aged 25 to 45 in good health.

V gene TRBV5-5 combines with J gene TRBJ2-5, with D possibly being TRBD1 (6 bases). V gave up 0 bases and J gave up 5 bases, with 11 bases separating them. CDR1 is SGHKS and CDR2 is YYEKEE in the germline V gene (reference sequence). CDR3 length: 14 residues. CDR3 sequence (DNA): TGTGCCAGCAGCTTGGGGGGGCGGTGGGAGACCCAGTACTTC. This encodes CASSLGGRWETQYF.

This clone was seen a few times. The chain joins TRBV2 to TRBJ2-7; D ambiguous. The CDR3 covers 12 residues. Trimming stripped 2 bases from V and 3 bases from J, with 5 bases between. Germline CDR1 and CDR2: SNHLY and FYNNEI. The CDR3 DNA is TGTGCCAGCAGTGAATCGAGCTACGAGCAGTACTTC. Protein: CASSESSYEQYF.

The rearrangement uses TRBV28 and TRBJ1-4; D ambiguous. The CDR3 consists of 15 residues. Trimming shortened V by 3 bases and J by 3 bases, and 11 bases separated the two germline ends. Looked up from germline, CDR1 is MDHEN and CDR2 is SYDVKM. The CDR3 nucleotides read TGTGCCAGCAGTTTTTCCCGAGTGCCTAATGAAAAACTGTTTTTT. Translation: CASSFSRVPNEKLFF.

The chain couples TRBV5-1 to TRBJ2-7; TRBD2 might be the D (5 bases). The V gene lost 4 bases and the J gene lost 1 base, with 15 bases spanning the gap. The V gene's germline CDR1 is SGHRS and CDR2 YFSETQ. The CDR3 consists of 15 residues. CDR3: CASSPEGPGSYEQYF. The CDR3 coding sequence is TGCGCCAGCAGCCCCGAGGGTCCGGGGTCCTACGAGCAGTACTTC.

V gene TRBV6-6 combines with J gene TRBJ1-3, with D uncertain. This CDR3 comprises 16 residues. Germline values: CDR1 MNHNY, CDR2 SVGAGI (reference sequence). The V end was cut by 2 bases, the J end by 0 bases, with 11 bases between. The CDR3 is CASSYPNGVSGNTIYF. The CDR3 nucleotides read TGTGCCAGCAGTTACCCTAATGGTGTCTCTGGAAACACCATATATTTT.

This clone was counted once. The chain is built from TRBV25-1 and TRBJ1-1; tentative D call: TRBD1 (5 bases). The CDR3 is made up of 16 amino acids. Trimming took off 3 bases at V and 2 bases at J, with 16 bases between the two ends. Germline values: CDR1 MGHDK, CDR2 SYGVNS. CDR3 amino acids: CASSEGVGSPNTEAFF. The CDR3 DNA is TGTGCCAGCAGTGAGGGGGTAGGCAGCCCTAACACTGAAGCTTTCTTT.

This chain joins TRBV7-6 and TRBJ2-3; 9 nucleotides align to TRBD2. Germline V gene sequence: CDR1 SGHVS, CDR2 FNYEAQ. This CDR3 spans 16 amino acids. The ends lost 5 bases at V and 0 bases at J; junction bases unmatched: 6. DNA for the CDR3: TGTGCCAGCAGCCCGTATACTAGCGGGAGCACAGATACGCAGTATTTT. This translates into CASSPYTSGSTDTQYF.

The CDR3: CASSFGTAGGNTIYF. The CDR3 DNA sequence: TGTGCCAGCAGCTTTGGGACAGCTGGGGGAAACACCATATATTTT. The rearrangement links TRBV7-2 to TRBJ1-3, with 7 bases fitting TRBD1. Trimming at V came to 3 bases and at J to 4 bases, leaving 6 bases not matched to a gene. The germline V gene encodes CDR1 SGHTA and CDR2 FQGNSA. The CDR3 contains 15 residues. Variable domain in full (rest from reference TRBV7-2 and TRBJ1-3): GAGVSQSPSNKVTEKGKDVELRCDPISGHTALYWYRQSLGQGLEFLIYFQGNSAPDKSGLPSDRFSAERTGGSVSTLTIQRTQQEDSAVYLCASSFGTAGGNTIYFGEGSWLTVV.

The chain carries TRBV7-2 and TRBJ2-3, with D possibly being TRBD1 (5 bases). Germline V gives CDR1 SGHTA, CDR2 FQGNSA. The V gene lost 1 base and the J gene lost 5 bases, with 13 bases spanning the gap. The CDR3 loop spans 15 amino acids. This CDR3 is CASSLGQYRGDTQYF. CDR3 bases: TGTGCCAGCAGCTTAGGACAGTATCGTGGAGATACGCAGTATTTT.

The chain recombines TRBV12-2 with TRBJ1-5. TRBV12-2 is designated a pseudogene. The CDR3 is made up of 17 amino acids. CDR3 sequence (DNA): TGTGCAAGTCGCTTAGCGGGACTGAGGTATAGCAATCAGCCCCAGCATTTT. The encoded protein is CASRLAGLRYSNQPQHF.

The V call is TRBV19, the J call TRBJ2-7, with D possibly being TRBD1 or TRBD2 (6 bases each). The germline gives CDR1 LNHDA, CDR2 SQIVND (reference sequence). This CDR3 has 13 amino acids. This CDR3 reads CASRGGSSYEQYF. For the CDR3, the DNA is TGTGCTTCCAGGGGAGGCTCCTCCTACGAGCAGTACTTC.

The chain employs TRBV5-1 and TRBJ1-1, with D unresolved. Looked up from germline, CDR1 is SGHRS and CDR2 is YFSETQ. CDR3 length equals 14 residues. Between the trimmed V and J ends, which lost 5 bases and 1 base, there was a span of 12 bases. CDR3 amino acids: CASSITPGNTEAFF. The CDR3 nucleotides are TGCGCCAGCAGTATAACGCCGGGGAACACTGAAGCTTTCTTT.

The chain recombines TRBV5-1 with TRBJ2-1, with 13 nucleotides matching TRBD2. This CDR3 contains 15 residues. Germline V CDR1 and CDR2: SGHRS, YFSETQ. The ends lost 4 bases at V and 6 bases at J; junction bases unmatched: 4. This CDR3 is CASSMGLAGSNEQFF. CDR3 sequence (DNA): TGCGCCAGCAGCATGGGACTAGCGGGGAGCAATGAGCAGTTCTTC.

The chain uses TRBV11-3 and TRBJ2-1, with 8 bases identical to TRBD2. The germline CDR1 and CDR2 sequences are SGHNT and YENEEA. J gave up 7 bases and V 5 bases, and 13 bases lay outside the gene matches. The length of the CDR3 is 16 residues. CDR3 nucleotide sequence: TGTGCCAGCAGCGCAGTTAGCGGGGCCTCTAGGAATGAGCAGTTCTTC. Its translation is CASSAVSGASRNEQFF.

The chain links TRBV7-2 to TRBJ1-2; the D is unclear. V lost 1 base and J 2 bases, leaving 8 bases between the germline ends. The CDR3 contains 14 residues. CDR1 and CDR2 (germline): SGHTA, FQGNSA. CDR3 nucleotides: TGTGCCAGCAGCTTAGGCGTGGAGAACTATGGCTACACCTTC. The encoded protein is CASSLGVENYGYTF. The whole variable domain, filled in from reference TRBV7-2 and TRBJ1-2, reads GAGVSQSPSNKVTEKGKDVELRCDPISGHTALYWYRQSLGQGLEFLIYFQGNSAPDKSGLPSDRFSAERTGGSVSTLTIQRTQQEDSAVYLCASSLGVENYGYTFGSGTRLTVV.

This clone was counted a few times. This chain joins TRBV19 and TRBJ1-1, with 8 positions matching TRBD1. After removal of 11 bases from V and 11 bases from J, the junction contained 7 bases not matched to a gene. Germline V gene data show CDR1 as LNHDA and CDR2 as SQIVND (reference sequence). This CDR3 has 10 residues. In DNA, the CDR3 is TGTGCCTCCCAGGGGGCTCACGCTTTCTTT. As protein: CASQGAHAFF.

The rearrangement uses TRBV7-3 and TRBJ2-1; 9 bases map to TRBD2. Per the germline V gene, CDR1 is SGHTA and CDR2 is FQGTGA. This CDR3 spans 15 amino acids. With V trimmed by 1 base and J by 6 bases, 4 bases remained unmatched. The CDR3 DNA reads as TGTGCCAGCAGCTTAAGTACTAGCGGGTTCAATGAGCAGTTCTTC. Its protein is CASSLSTSGFNEQFF. Filled out from reference TRBV7-3 and TRBJ2-1, the complete variable domain reads GAGVSQTPSNKVTEKGKYVELRCDPISGHTALYWYRQSLGQGPEFLIYFQGTGAADDSGLPNDRFFAVRPEGSVSTLKIQRTERGDSAVYLCASSLSTSGFNEQFFGPGTRLTVL.

The chain combines TRBV19 with TRBJ2-7, with TRBD1 matching 10 bases. Germline CDR1 is LNHDA and CDR2 is SQIVND (reference sequence). After removal of 4 bases from V and 4 bases from J, the junction contained 10 bases not matched to a gene. The length of the CDR3 is 16 residues. Here the CDR3 reads CASSRMDRGNLYEQYF. In nucleotides, the CDR3 is TGTGCCAGTAGTAGAATGGACAGGGGGAATCTATACGAGCAGTACTTC.

The J gene is TRBJ2-5, the V gene TRBV7-2; TRBD1 or TRBD2 may be the D gene (5 bases each). Germline V CDR1 and CDR2: SGHTA, FQGNSA. The CDR3 covers 14 residues. V lost 5 bases and J 5 bases, leaving 15 bases between the germline ends. CDR3 amino acids: CASSPGAGWETQYF. CDR3 sequence (DNA): TGTGCCAGCAGCCCCGGGGCCGGGTGGGAGACCCAGTACTTC.

The V call is TRBV2, the J call TRBJ2-1; D tentatively reads TRBD1 or TRBD2 (5 bases each). Trimming removed 0 bases at V and 8 bases at J, with 11 bases between. This CDR3 has 14 residues. Germline V gene sequence: CDR1 SNHLY, CDR2 FYNNEI. This chain's CDR3 is CASSEAGTRYEQFF. The CDR3, as DNA: TGTGCCAGCAGTGAAGCCGGGACCCGGTATGAGCAGTTCTTC.

J is TRBJ2-1 and V is TRBV4-3; either TRBD1 or TRBD2 may supply D (5 bases each). CDR1 and CDR2 from the germline V gene are LGHNA and YSLEER. The length of the CDR3 is 15 residues. V lost 1 base, J lost 8 bases, and 15 bases lay in between. CDR3 bases: TGCGCCAGCAGCCAAGGAACTGCTGGGGGATATGAGCAGTTCTTC. Its translation: CASSQGTAGGYEQFF.

V gene TRBV29-1 combines with J gene TRBJ1-5, with a possible D match to TRBD1 (5 bases). Germline CDR1 reads SQVTM; CDR2 reads ANQGSEA. CDR3 length: 13 amino acids. Trimming left V 5 bases short and J 0 bases short, with 8 bases between. CDR3: CSVQTVSNQPQHF. CDR3 nucleotides: TGCAGCGTTCAGACAGTTAGCAATCAGCCCCAGCATTTT.

The gene calls are TRBV7-8 and TRBJ1-5; maybe TRBD1 (5 bases). Germline V gene sequence: CDR1 SGHVS, CDR2 FQNEAQ. Deletions cut 6 bases from V and 6 bases from J, with 15 bases between. This CDR3 comprises 14 residues. CDR3 region: CASRWTGVGQPQHF. The CDR3 DNA sequence: TGTGCCAGCAGGTGGACGGGGGTGGGTCAGCCCCAGCATTTT.